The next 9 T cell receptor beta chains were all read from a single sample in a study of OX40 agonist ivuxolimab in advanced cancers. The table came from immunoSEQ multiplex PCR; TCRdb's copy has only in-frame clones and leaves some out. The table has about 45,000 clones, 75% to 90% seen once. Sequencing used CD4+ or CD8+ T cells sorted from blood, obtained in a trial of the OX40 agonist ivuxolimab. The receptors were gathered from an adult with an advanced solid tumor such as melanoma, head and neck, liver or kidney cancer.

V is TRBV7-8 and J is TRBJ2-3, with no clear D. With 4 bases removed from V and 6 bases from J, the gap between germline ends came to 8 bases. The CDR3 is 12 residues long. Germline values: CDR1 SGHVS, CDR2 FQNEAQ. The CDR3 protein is CASSSVRDTQYF. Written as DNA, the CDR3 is TGTGCCAGCAGCTCTGTTCGGGATACGCAGTATTTT.

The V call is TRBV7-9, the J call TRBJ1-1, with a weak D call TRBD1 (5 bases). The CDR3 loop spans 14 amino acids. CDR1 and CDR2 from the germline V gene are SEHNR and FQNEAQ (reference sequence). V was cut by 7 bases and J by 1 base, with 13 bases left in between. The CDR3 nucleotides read TGTGCCAGCAAAGATCGAGGGACGAACACTGAAGCTTTCTTT. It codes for CASKDRGTNTEAFF.

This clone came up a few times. CDR3 bases: TGTGCCAGTCATTCCCGACTAGCGGGGGGCCGGGAGCAGTTCTTC. Protein sequence: CASHSRLAGGREQFF. J is TRBJ2-1 and V is TRBV11-3; 13 bases fit TRBD2. Germline CDR1 and CDR2: SGHNT and YENEEA. J gave up 10 bases and V 9 bases, and 12 bases lay outside the gene matches. CDR3 length: 15 amino acids. The variable domain in full, completed from reference TRBV11-3 and TRBJ2-1, reads EAGVVQSPRYKIIEKKQPVAFWCNPISGHNTLYWYLQNLGQGPELLIRYENEEAVDDSQLPKDRFSAERLKGVDSTLKIQPAELGDSAVYLCASHSRLAGGREQFFGPGTRLTVL.

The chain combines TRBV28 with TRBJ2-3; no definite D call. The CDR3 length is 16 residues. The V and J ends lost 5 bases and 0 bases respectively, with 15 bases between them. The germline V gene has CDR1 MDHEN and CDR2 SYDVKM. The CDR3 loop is CASSRPYSTSTDTQYF. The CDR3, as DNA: TGTGCCAGCAGTCGACCATACTCAACTAGCACAGATACGCAGTATTTT.

CDR3 amino acids: CASSFAQETQYF. The CDR3 DNA follows: TGTGCCAGCAGTTTTGCCCAAGAGACCCAGTACTTC. The J gene is TRBJ2-5, the V gene TRBV27; D remains unclear. The CDR3 consists of 12 residues. V lost 3 bases and J lost 1, with 3 bases in between. Per the germline V gene, CDR1 is MNHEY and CDR2 is SMNVEV (reference sequence).

The CDR3 coding sequence is TGTGCCAGCTTACGACAAGAAGCTTTCTTT. It encodes CASLRQEAFF. The J gene is TRBJ1-1, the V gene TRBV6-5; D is unresolved. Deletions cut 8 bases from V and 8 bases from J, with 9 bases between. This CDR3 is 10 amino acids long. Per the germline V gene, CDR1 is MNHEY and CDR2 is SVGAGI.

CDR3 DNA sequence: TGCGCCAGCAGCTTGGTACCAGGTGAATACAACGAGCAGTACTTC. Its protein product is CASSLVPGEYNEQYF. V gene TRBV5-1 combines with J gene TRBJ2-7; no firm D call. This CDR3 is 15 amino acids long. The ends were cut back, 0 bases at V and 5 bases at J, with 15 bases in the middle. The germline CDR1 and CDR2 sequences are SGHRS and YFSETQ. The whole variable domain, remainder taken from reference TRBV5-1 and TRBJ2-7, is KAGVTQTPRYLIKTRGQQVTLSCSPISGHRSVSWYQQTPGQGLQFLFEYFSETQRNKGNFPGRFSGRQFSNSRSEMNVSTLELGDSALYLCASSLVPGEYNEQYFGPGTRLTVT.

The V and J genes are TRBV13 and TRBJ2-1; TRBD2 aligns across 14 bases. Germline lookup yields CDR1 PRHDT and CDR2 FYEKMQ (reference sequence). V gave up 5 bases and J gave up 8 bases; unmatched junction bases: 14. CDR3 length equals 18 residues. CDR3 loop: CASSLPGGTSGGGDEQFF. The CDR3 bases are TGTGCCAGCAGCCTCCCTGGGGGGACTAGCGGGGGTGGAGATGAGCAGTTCTTC.

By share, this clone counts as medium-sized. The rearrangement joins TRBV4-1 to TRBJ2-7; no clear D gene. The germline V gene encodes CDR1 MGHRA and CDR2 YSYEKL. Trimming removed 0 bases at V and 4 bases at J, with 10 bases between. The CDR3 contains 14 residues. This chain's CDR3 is CASSQDWSRYEQYF. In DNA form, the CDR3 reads TGCGCCAGCAGCCAAGATTGGTCCAGATACGAGCAGTACTTC.